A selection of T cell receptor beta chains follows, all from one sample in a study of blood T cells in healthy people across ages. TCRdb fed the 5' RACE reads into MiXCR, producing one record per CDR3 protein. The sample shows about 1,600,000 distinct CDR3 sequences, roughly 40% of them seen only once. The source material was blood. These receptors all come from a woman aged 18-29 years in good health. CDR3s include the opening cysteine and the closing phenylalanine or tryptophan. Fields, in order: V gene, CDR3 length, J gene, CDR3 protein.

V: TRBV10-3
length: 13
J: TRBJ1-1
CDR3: CAISEGTGELAFF

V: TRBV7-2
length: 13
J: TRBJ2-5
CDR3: CASSGNHQETQYF

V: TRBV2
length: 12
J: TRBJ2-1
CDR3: CASSAGGDEQFF

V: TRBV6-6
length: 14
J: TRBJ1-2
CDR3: CASTGTGYSYGYTF

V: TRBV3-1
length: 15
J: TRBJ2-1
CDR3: CASSQRGTRRNEQFF

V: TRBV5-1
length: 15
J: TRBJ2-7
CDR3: CASSLVVGEYYEQYF

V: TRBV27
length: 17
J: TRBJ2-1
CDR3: CASSPHVRDSLYNEQFF

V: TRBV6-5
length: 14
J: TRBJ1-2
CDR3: CASSYLGPNYGYTF

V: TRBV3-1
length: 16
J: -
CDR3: CASSQDLAGGIKTQYF

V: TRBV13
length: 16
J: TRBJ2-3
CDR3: CASSSRAAGATDTQYF

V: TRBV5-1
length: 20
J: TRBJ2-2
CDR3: CASNEDRGSSGLAGTGELFF

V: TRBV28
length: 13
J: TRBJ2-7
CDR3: CASRSSGIYEQYF

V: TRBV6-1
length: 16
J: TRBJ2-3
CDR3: CASSSEAGGFPDTQYF

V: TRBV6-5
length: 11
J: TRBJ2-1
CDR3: CASMLAGYQFF

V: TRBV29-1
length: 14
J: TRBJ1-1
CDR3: CSVFPTDSNTEAFF

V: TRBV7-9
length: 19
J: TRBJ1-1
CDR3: CASSLKVTGDIISVTEAFF

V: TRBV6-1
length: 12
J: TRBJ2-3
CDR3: CASWTGSDTQYF

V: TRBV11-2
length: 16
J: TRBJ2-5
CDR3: CASSTRDGDVRETQYF

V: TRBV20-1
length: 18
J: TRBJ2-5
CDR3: CSASHLKARDPLQETQYF

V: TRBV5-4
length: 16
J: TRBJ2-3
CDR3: CASSFTEHPRRDTQYF

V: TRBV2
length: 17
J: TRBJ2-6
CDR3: CASRTGTGVSGANVLTF

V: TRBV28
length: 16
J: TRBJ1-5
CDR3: CASSPPGGRSNQPQHF

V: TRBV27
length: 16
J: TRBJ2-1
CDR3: CASSFDRDRTYNEQFF

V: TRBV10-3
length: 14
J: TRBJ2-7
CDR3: CAISVKLDSYEQYF

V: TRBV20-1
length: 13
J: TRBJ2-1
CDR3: CSAPKTGGNEQFF

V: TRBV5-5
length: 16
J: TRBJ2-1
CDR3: CASSAGTSGGLNEQFF

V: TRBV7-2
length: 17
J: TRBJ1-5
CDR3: CASSPWRGEPNNQPQHF

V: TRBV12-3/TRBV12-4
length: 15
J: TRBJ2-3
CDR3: CATSQRGGDTDTQYF

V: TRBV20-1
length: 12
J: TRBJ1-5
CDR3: CSASLLQQPQHF

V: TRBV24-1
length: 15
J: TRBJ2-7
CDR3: CATSDQTGACNGQYF

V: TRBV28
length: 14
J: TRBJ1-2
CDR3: CASLTGGAWYGYTF

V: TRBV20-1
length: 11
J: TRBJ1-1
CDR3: CSAPGTGEAFF

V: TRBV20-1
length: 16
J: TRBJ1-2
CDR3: CSARDGRQGAWYGYTF

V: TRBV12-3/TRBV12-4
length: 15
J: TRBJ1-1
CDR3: CASSWQSFMNTEAFF

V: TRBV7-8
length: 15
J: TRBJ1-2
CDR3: CASSLALDPRYGYTF

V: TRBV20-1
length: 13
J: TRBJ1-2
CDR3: CSARSGDSRGYTF

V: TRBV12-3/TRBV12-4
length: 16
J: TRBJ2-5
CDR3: CASSHRSGGKQETQYF

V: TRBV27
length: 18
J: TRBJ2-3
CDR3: CASSLVGKGARTEDTQYF

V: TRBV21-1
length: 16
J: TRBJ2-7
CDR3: CASSYHRDRGPYEQYF

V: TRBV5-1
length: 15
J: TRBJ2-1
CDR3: CASSLGDWTSYEQFF

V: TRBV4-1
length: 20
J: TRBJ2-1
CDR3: CASSQSGGGGPSSSYNEQFF

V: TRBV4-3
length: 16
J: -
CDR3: CASSQDYARGSYEQYF

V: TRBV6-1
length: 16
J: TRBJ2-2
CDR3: CASSSPRTTQSGELFF

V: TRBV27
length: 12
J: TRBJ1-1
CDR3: CASSLPWGEAFF

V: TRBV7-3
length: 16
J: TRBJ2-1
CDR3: CASPTAASGSYNEQFF

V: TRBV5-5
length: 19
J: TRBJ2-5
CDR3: CPSSPYGGAKDMYQETQYF

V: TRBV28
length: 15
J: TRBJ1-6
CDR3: CASSWGRTGGSPLHF

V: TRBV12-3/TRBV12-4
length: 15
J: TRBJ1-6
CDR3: CASSLADTVNSPLHF